One and the same sample provided the 10 T cell receptor beta chains below, sequenced in a study of shared T cell receptors in the human thymus. Here immunoSEQ multiplex PCR was the method, and the copy in TCRdb shows in-frame clones only, minus some. Of over 450,000 clones listed, about 80% were seen once; the top ten hold roughly 0.013%. The same sample was also studied in work on human thymus T cells.

The sequenced sample consisted of thymocytes. These TCRs come from a boy less than two years old with a congenital heart defect.

Comments on this clone: The same CDR3 can be traced to other DNA sequences in this sample. The rearrangement joins TRBV27 to TRBJ2-1; D perhaps matches TRBD2 (5 bases). Per germline, CDR1 MNHEY and CDR2 SMNVEV (reference sequence). The CDR3 runs 13 residues. Trimming stripped 0 bases from V and 7 bases from J, with 7 bases between. This CDR3 is CASSLSGGNEQFF. The CDR3 DNA reads TGTGCCAGCAGTTTATCCGGAGGAAATGAGCAGTTCTTC.

The genes are TRBV6-4 and TRBJ2-3; possible D gene TRBD2, 6 bases. The V gene lost 4 bases and the J gene lost 5 bases, with 25 bases spanning the gap. This CDR3 region has 18 residues. The germline gives CDR1 MRHNA, CDR2 SNTAGT. CDR3 amino acids: CASSAVPGDPGRGDTQYF. The CDR3 region has the DNA TGTGCCAGCAGTGCCGTGCCGGGGGATCCGGGGCGCGGAGATACGCAGTATTTT.

This clone was detected only once. In nucleotides, the CDR3 is TGTGCCAGCAGCGTAGCGGGGGAAGAAATGGGCGAGCAGTACTTC. It is translated as CASSVAGEEMGEQYF. The chain uses TRBV9 and TRBJ2-7; possibly TRBD2 for D (6 bases). The CDR3 runs 15 residues. Trimming shortened V by 0 bases and J by 6 bases, and 16 bases separated the two germline ends. Germline CDR1 SGDLS, CDR2 YYNGEE.

The chain has TRBV9 and TRBJ2-1, with 7 bases aligning to TRBD2. The CDR3 sequence is 16 residues long. Germline-derived CDR1 and CDR2 are SGDLS and YYNGEE. The ends lost 2 bases at V and 5 bases at J; junction bases unmatched: 10. The CDR3 nucleotides read TGTGCCAGCAGCGTTCGGGCTAGCGGACCACACAATGAGCAGTTCTTC. This gives the protein CASSVRASGPHNEQFF.

V usage is TRBV29-1 and J usage is TRBJ1-2, with 11 bases matching TRBD1. Trimming took 4 bases from V and 7 from J; bases not matched to a gene: 11. The CDR3 is 15 amino acids. The germline V gene has CDR1 SQVTM and CDR2 ANQGSEA. The DNA of the CDR3 is TGCAGCGTTGTTTGGACAGGGGGCGCATTTGGTGGCTACACCTTC. Its translation: CSVVWTGGAFGGYTF.

V usage is TRBV6-6 and J usage is TRBJ2-5; D gene uncertain. With 7 bases removed from V and 5 bases from J, the gap between germline ends came to 11 bases. The CDR3 is made up of 12 amino acids. Germline CDR1 and CDR2: MNHNY and SVGAGI (reference sequence). This CDR3 reads CASNGERETQYF. CDR3 nucleotide sequence: TGTGCCAGCAATGGTGAGCGCGAGACCCAGTACTTC.

The chain carries TRBV14 and TRBJ1-5; D is possibly TRBD1 (6 bases). V lost 3 bases to trimming and J lost 4 bases, with 13 bases between them. Germline V gives CDR1 SGHDN, CDR2 FVKESK. The CDR3 has 15 residues. CDR3 nucleotide sequence: TGTGCCAGCAGCCACGGACAGCCGGCTAATCAGCCCCAGCATTTT. Its protein product is CASSHGQPANQPQHF. The full variable domain, its missing parts supplied by reference TRBV14 and TRBJ1-5, is EAGVTQFPSHSVIEKGQTVTLRCDPISGHDNLYWYRRVMGKEIKFLLHFVKESKQDESGMPNNRFLAERTGGTYSTLKVQPAELEDSGVYFCASSHGQPANQPQHFGDGTRLSIL.

The CDR3 DNA reads TGTGCCAGCAGCCTACGGGCCAGCCTCCCGGGAAGGTACAATGAGCAGTTCTTC. Its translation: CASSLRASLPGRYNEQFF. The chain is built from TRBV4-2 and TRBJ2-1, with a possible D match to TRBD2 (5 bases). Deletions cut 4 bases from V and 4 bases from J, with 23 bases between. The CDR3 has 18 residues. Germline-derived CDR1 and CDR2 are LGHNA and YNFKEQ.

The chain links TRBV6-1 to TRBJ2-7; tentative D call: TRBD1 (7 bases). V lost 1 base and J 2 bases, leaving 12 bases between the germline ends. The CDR3 spans 15 residues. Germline lookup yields CDR1 MNHNS and CDR2 SASEGT. CDR3 in amino acids: CASSEVEGATYEQYF. The CDR3, as DNA: TGTGCCAGCAGTGAAGTGGAGGGGGCTACCTACGAGCAGTACTTC.

The chain has TRBV15 and TRBJ2-3; maybe TRBD2 (5 bases). Trimming pared 0 bases from V and 3 bases from J, leaving 19 bases between. CDR3 length equals 18 residues. Germline CDR1 is LNHNV and CDR2 is YYDKDF (reference sequence). CDR3 amino acids: CATSRDGKVGEWTDTQYF. The CDR3 DNA follows: TGTGCCACCAGCAGAGATGGGAAGGTCGGGGAGTGGACAGATACGCAGTATTTT.